The following is a T cell receptor (beta chain) sequence with its context. The sample is drawn from a study of control samples from healthy donors and cancer patients. CDR3 length: 12 amino acids. The germline gives CDR1 KGHDR, CDR2 SFDVKD. Deletions cut 3 bases from V and 2 bases from J, with 4 bases between. Clones were read by immunoSEQ multiplex PCR, and TCRdb kept only the in-frame ones, dropping some. The table shows about 190,000 clones, with over 80% occurring only once. This clonotype originated in a man aged 25-45 years in good health. This sequence joins TRBV24-1 and TRBJ2-7; no reliable D call. The sample was blood. The CDR3 DNA reads as TGTGCCACCAGTGATGCGACCTACGAGCAGTACTTC. Protein sequence: CATSDATYEQYF.